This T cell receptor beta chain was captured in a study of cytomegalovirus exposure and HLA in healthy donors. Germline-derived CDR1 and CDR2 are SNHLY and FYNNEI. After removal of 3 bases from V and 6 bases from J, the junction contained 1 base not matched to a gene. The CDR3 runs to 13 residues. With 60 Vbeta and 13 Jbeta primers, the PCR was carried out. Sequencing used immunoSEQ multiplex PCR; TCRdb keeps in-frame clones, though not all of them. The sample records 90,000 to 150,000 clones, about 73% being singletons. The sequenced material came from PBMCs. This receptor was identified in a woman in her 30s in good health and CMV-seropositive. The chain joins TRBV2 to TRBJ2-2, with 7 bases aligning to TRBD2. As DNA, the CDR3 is TGTGCCAGCAGTGATAGCGGGCCCGGGGAGCTGTTTTTT. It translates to CASSDSGPGELFF.